This T cell receptor (beta chain) was sequenced for a study of blood T cell repertoires in COVID-19. Study at large: COVID-19 samples, acute and convalescent, were from the United States, Italy and Spain. T cells, B-cell-depleted T cells, or PBMCs provided the cDNA or gDNA that served as material.

The CDR3 is 15 residues long. J lost 0 bases, V lost 4 bases, and 5 bases had no gene match. In germline, CDR1 is SGHRS, CDR2 YFSETQ. Produced via immunoSEQ multiplex PCR; TCRdb's table is partial and in-frame only. The sample holds about 32,000 clones, about 92% seen once. Source material: peripheral blood. This chain links TRBV5-1 with TRBJ1-1, with TRBD1 matching 8 bases. This receptor was obtained from a male donor with active COVID-19. CDR3 residues: CASSLGQGMNTEAFF. CDR3 coding DNA: TGCGCCAGCAGCCTAGGACAGGGTATGAACACTGAAGCTTTCTTT. The full variable domain, rest sourced from reference TRBV5-1 and TRBJ1-1, is KAGVTQTPRYLIKTRGQQVTLSCSPISGHRSVSWYQQTPGQGLQFLFEYFSETQRNKGNFPGRFSGRQFSNSRSEMNVSTLELGDSALYLCASSLGQGMNTEAFFGQGTRLTVV.